A single sample is the source of the 5 T cell receptor beta chains below, sequenced in a study of shared clonotypes between healthy human individuals. TCRdb's table, derived via immunoSEQ multiplex PCR, lists solely in-frame clones and lacks some. Seen here are fewer than 3 million clones, roughly 90% observed once, and the top ten hold approximately 0.41%. The sequencing input was naive CD4+ T cells from PBMCs. Subset specified: CD45RA+ positively selected. The receptors stem from a man between 18 and 35 years old in good health. Some clones in this sample may be carry-over from other donors' samples.

The genes are TRBV11-2 and TRBJ2-1; 10 nucleotides agree with TRBD2. Per the germline V gene, CDR1 is SGHAT and CDR2 is FQNNGV. There are 15 residues in the CDR3. V shed 5 bases and J 4 bases; nucleotides not matched to a gene: 5. This chain's CDR3 is CASSTRSGRYNEQFF. The CDR3 DNA is TGTGCCAGCAGCACCCGTAGCGGGAGGTACAATGAGCAGTTCTTC. Based on the CDR3 plus reference TRBV11-2 and TRBJ2-1, the full variable domain is EAGVAQSPRYKIIEKRQSVAFWCNPISGHATLYWYQQILGQGPKLLIQFQNNGVVDDSQLPKDRFSAERLKGVDSTLKIQPAKLEDSAVYLCASSTRSGRYNEQFFGPGTRLTVL.

The rearrangement links TRBV4-1 to TRBJ2-2, with 11 bases fitting TRBD1. Germline trimming cut 3 bases from V and 6 bases from J; bases unmatched to any gene: 15. Germline V gene lookup returns CDR1 MGHRA and CDR2 YSYEKL. This CDR3 spans 19 amino acids. The DNA for the CDR3 is TGCGCCAGCAGCCAGCGGATAGGACAGGGGGCTGAGGGTTCCGGGGAGCTGTTTTTT. Translated, it gives CASSQRIGQGAEGSGELFF.

This clone was seen only once. This chain uses TRBV6-6 with TRBJ2-2, with D perhaps TRBD1 or TRBD2 (5 bases each). Germline CDR1 reads MNHNY; CDR2 reads SVGAGI (reference sequence). The CDR3 is 16 amino acids. Trimming stripped 2 bases from V and 4 bases from J, with 14 bases between. The CDR3 DNA follows: TGTGCCAGCAGTTACCCATCATCTGGGGGCACCGGGGAGCTGTTTTTT. This gives the protein CASSYPSSGGTGELFF.

This clone showed up just once. The chain links TRBV30 to TRBJ2-3; tentatively, D is TRBD2 (6 bases). The CDR3 runs 16 residues. The V and J ends lost 7 bases and 4 bases respectively, with 24 bases between them. From germline, CDR1 is GTSNPN and CDR2 SVGIG (reference sequence). The CDR3 loop reads CASTAGTAIYADTQYF. The DNA of the CDR3 is TGTGCCTCGACCGCGGGAACAGCCATCTACGCAGATACGCAGTATTTT.

The J gene is TRBJ1-4, the V gene TRBV6-4; D not resolved. This CDR3 spans 14 amino acids. Germline CDR1 MRHNA, CDR2 SNTAGT. The germline V and J ends were trimmed by 3 bases and 6 bases, with 11 bases remaining between them. The CDR3 DNA is TGTGCCAGCAGTGAGCAGGTCGGGGATGAAAAACTGTTTTTT. Translating it yields CASSEQVGDEKLFF.